Reported below is one TCR beta chain. The antigen is undetermined. The CDR3 loop spans 15 amino acids. Germline V CDR1 and CDR2: MNHEY, SMNVEV (reference sequence). Trimming took 5 bases from V and 3 from J; bases not matched to a gene: 7. The data were obtained in a study of cytomegalovirus exposure and HLA in healthy donors. Across the whole study: One earlier analysis, a look at about 179 million T cells, found some 120 million unique TCR beta sequences. Under 85% of 398 genotyped donors fell in the Caucasian-associated ancestry cluster. Study-wide points: Fewer than 20,000 TCR beta sequences were associated with HLA alleles at 0.05 false discovery rate in a later analysis.

13 Jbeta primers and 60 Vbeta primers were used for the PCR. Some clones are missing from TCRdb's copy, which holds only in-frame ones; the method was immunoSEQ multiplex PCR. The sample has 170,000 or so clones, approximately 80% seen once. This TCR came from a male donor in good health and CMV-seropositive. What was sequenced was PBMCs. V gene TRBV27 combines with J gene TRBJ1-2; 9 positions agree with TRBD1. The CDR3 nucleotides are TGTGCCAGCAGTCGAGTTGGACAGGGGCACTATGGCTACACCTTC. Protein product: CASSRVGQGHYGYTF.